These 16 T cell receptor beta chains came from one sample sequenced in a study of blood T cells in healthy people across ages (dated by TCRdb to between 2014 and 2016). The library was generated by 5' RACE. Sequencing took place on an Illumina HiSeq 2500. The second PCR ran for roughly 6 to 11 cycles and used a J-beta primer mix along with a sample-barcoded 5' primer. The public sequencing data were trimmed at Q25 with fastp and processed into clonotypes with MiXCR by TCRdb, which kept only in-frame beta chains. For every CDR3 protein sequence, its rows merge into one entry that carries the most common genes and DNA. Here the sample has some 760,000 distinct CDR3 sequences; about 25% occur a single time. The ten largest clones add up to 9% to 9.5% of the sample. These same records also appear under a second study, on T cells of mothers and their children.

Sequencing used blood. These receptors were collected from a boy aged 5 to 17 in good health.

CDR3 DNA sequence: TGTGCCAGCAGTGAATTGTTGGAAGGGGTCGATGGCTACACCTTC. It codes for CASSELLEGVDGYTF. The chain has TRBV25-1 and TRBJ1-2; possibly TRBD1 for D (5 bases). Germline V CDR1 and CDR2: MGHDK, SYGVNS. V shed 1 base and J shed 6 bases, with 15 bases lying between them. The CDR3 has 15 residues.

V gene TRBV14 combines with J gene TRBJ2-5; 8 nucleotides match TRBD2. Matching the DNA end better, TRBJ2-7 makes the J call doubtful. This CDR3 is built from 14 residues. Germline-derived CDR1 and CDR2 are SGHDN and FVKESK. The CDR3, as DNA: TGTGCCAGCAGCCATTTCGGGGGGGATTACGAGCAGTACTTC. This translates into CASSHFGGDYEQYF.

CDR3 bases: TGTGCCAGCGTGGGCGGGGCCGTCGGGGAGACCCAGTACTTC. Protein: CASVGGAVGETQYF. The chain couples TRBV11-2 to TRBJ2-5; maybe TRBD2 (6 bases). The CDR3 is made up of 14 amino acids. The germline CDR1 and CDR2 sequences are SGHAT and FQNNGV. V was pared by 8 bases and J by 5 bases, with 18 bases between.

V and J are TRBV12-3 or TRBV12-4 and TRBJ2-7; 11 nucleotides line up with TRBD2. This CDR3 spans 15 amino acids. J lost 7 bases, V lost 5 bases, and 10 bases had no gene match. The CDR3 DNA follows: TGTGCCAGCAGTCCGACTAGCGGGGCAGCAGGGGAGCAGTACTTC. This encodes CASSPTSGAAGEQYF.

Concerning this clonotype itself: At one end, the junction sequence differs from germline, possibly due to a read error. The CDR3 loop is CASTPSGRPGTYEQYF. The CDR3 region has the DNA TGCGCCAGCACGCCTAGCGGGAGGCCAGGGACCTACGAGCAGTACTTC. The V and J genes are TRBV28 and TRBJ2-1; 11 positions agree with TRBD2. The end of the DNA aligns better with TRBJ2-7, so the J call may be wrong. The CDR3 length is 16 residues. CDR1 is MDHEN and CDR2 is SYDVKM in the germline V gene.

This clonotype has only a few counts. In DNA form, the CDR3 reads TGTGCCAGCAGTTTAGGGTTAGCTGGGCATCGAGAGACCCAGTACTTC. Protein sequence: CASSLGLAGHRETQYF. The chain uses TRBV12-3 or TRBV12-4 and TRBJ2-5; D call uncertain. CDR3 length: 16 residues. V was cut by 1 base and J by 4 bases, with 16 bases left in between.

This clonotype has just a few counts. This chain connects TRBV28 to TRBJ2-5; TRBD2 agrees at 11 bases. This CDR3 has 15 residues. V lost 5 bases to trimming and J lost 0 bases; unmatched junction nucleotides: 2. Germline V gene lookup returns CDR1 MDHEN and CDR2 SYDVKM. DNA of the CDR3: TGTGCCAGCAGTCCTAGCGGGAGGCACCAAGAGACCCAGTACTTC. Translation gives CASSPSGRHQETQYF.

The J gene is TRBJ2-5, the V gene TRBV2; 8 bases are shared with TRBD2. From germline, CDR1 is SNHLY and CDR2 FYNNEI. Trimming at V came to 6 bases and at J to 6 bases, leaving 6 bases not matched to a gene. The CDR3 totals 13 residues. The CDR3 region is CASRPGGAQTQYF. Written as DNA, the CDR3 is TGTGCCAGCAGACCCGGGGGGGCCCAGACCCAGTACTTC.

This clonotype has just a few counts. The gene calls are TRBV20-1 and TRBJ1-3, with D perhaps TRBD1 (5 bases). Germline V lookup: CDR1 DFQATT, CDR2 SNEGSKA (reference sequence). Deletions cut 0 bases from V and 7 bases from J, with 10 bases between. The CDR3 sequence is 13 residues long. The CDR3 DNA is TGCAGTGCTAGAGAGGAGGGGTTGAACACCATATATTTT. Translating gives CSAREEGLNTIYF.

The V call is TRBV29-1, the J call TRBJ1-2, with D tentatively TRBD1 (6 bases). Germline CDR1 is SQVTM and CDR2 is ANQGSEA. Trimming shortened V by 4 bases and J by 4 bases, and 13 bases separated the two germline ends. The CDR3 runs 13 residues. The CDR3 DNA reads TGCAGCGTTGGTGGGGGGCAAGGCTATGGCTACACCTTC. Translation gives CSVGGGQGYGYTF. Combining the CDR3 with reference TRBV29-1 and TRBJ1-2 gives the whole variable domain SAVISQKPSRDICQRGTSLTIQCQVDSQVTMMFWYRQQPGQSLTLIATANQGSEATYESGFVIDKFPISRPNLTFSTLTVSNMSPEDSSIYLCSVGGGQGYGYTFGSGTRLTVV.

This clonotype was seen more than once but under ten times. The CDR3 DNA reads as TGCAGTGCTAGGCCAGCGGGGGGTTGGGGTGGTACGCAGTATTTT. Translation gives CSARPAGGWGGTQYF. The chain is built from TRBV20-1 and TRBJ2-3; the match to TRBD2 covers 9 bases. This CDR3 is built from 15 residues. Germline V gives CDR1 DFQATT, CDR2 SNEGSKA (reference sequence). J gave up 8 bases and V 3 bases, and 12 bases lay outside the gene matches.

The chain links TRBV29-1 to TRBJ2-7; D is undetermined. The CDR3 has 12 amino acids. CDR1 is SQVTM and CDR2 is ANQGSEA in the germline V gene. V lost 4 bases and J 0 bases, leaving 7 bases between the germline ends. The CDR3 DNA is TGCAGCGTTGTCGCCGACTCCTACGAGCAGTACTTC. Its protein product is CSVVADSYEQYF.

This chain links TRBV7-2 with TRBJ2-5; D is unclear. CDR3 length: 12 amino acids. The ends were cut back, 0 bases at V and 9 bases at J, with 8 bases in the middle. CDR1 is SGHTA, CDR2 FQGNSA, per germline. CDR3 in amino acids: CASSLAQSPQYF. The CDR3 DNA follows: TGTGCCAGCAGCTTAGCACAGTCCCCCCAGTACTTC.

This clonotype was counted at least ten times. The chain is built from TRBV3-1 and TRBJ2-5, with 8 nucleotides matching TRBD2. Looked up from germline, CDR1 is LGHDT and CDR2 is YNNKEL (reference sequence). Trimming cost V 4 bases and J 2 bases; bases outside gene matches: 3. This CDR3 contains 14 residues. DNA of the CDR3: TGTGCCAGCAGCCCTGGCGGGGGGCAAGAGACCCAGTACTTC. Its translation: CASSPGGGQETQYF.

The table lists this clonotype with a few counts. The chain carries TRBV29-1 and TRBJ1-3; 8 bases are a match to TRBD1. V gave up 1 base and J gave up 9 bases; unmatched junction bases: 11. There are 15 residues in the CDR3. Germline V gene sequence: CDR1 SQVTM, CDR2 ANQGSEA. The CDR3 reads CSVEVPDREEGTIYF. The CDR3 DNA sequence: TGCAGCGTTGAAGTTCCGGACAGGGAAGAAGGCACCATATATTTT.

The chain links TRBV20-1 to TRBJ2-4; 10 positions match TRBD2. The ends lost 3 bases at V and 6 bases at J; junction bases unmatched: 8. Germline V gene data show CDR1 as DFQATT and CDR2 as SNEGSKA (reference sequence). The length of the CDR3 is 15 residues. CDR3 protein: CSARGEAGGINIQYF. In nucleotides, the CDR3 is TGCAGTGCTAGGGGGGAAGCGGGAGGGATAAACATTCAGTACTTC.